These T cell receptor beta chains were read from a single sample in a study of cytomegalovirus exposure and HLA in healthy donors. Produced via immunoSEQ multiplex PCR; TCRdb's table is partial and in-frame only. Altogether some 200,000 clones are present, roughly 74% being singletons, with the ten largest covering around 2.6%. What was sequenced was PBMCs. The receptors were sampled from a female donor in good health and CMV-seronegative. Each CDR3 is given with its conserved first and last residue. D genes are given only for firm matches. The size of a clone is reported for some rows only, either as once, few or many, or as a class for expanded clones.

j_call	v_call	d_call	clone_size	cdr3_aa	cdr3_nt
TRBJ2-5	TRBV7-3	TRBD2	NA	CASSPTSGTRETQYF	TGTGCCAGCAGCCCGACTAGCGGGACGCGGGAGACCCAGTACTTC
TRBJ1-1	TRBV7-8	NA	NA	CASRRVQTANTEAFF	TGTGCCAGCAGGCGAGTCCAAACAGCGAACACTGAAGCTTTCTTT
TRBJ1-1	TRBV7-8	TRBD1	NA	CASSNTDRDGGVEAFF	TGTGCCAGCAGCAATACGGACAGGGATGGTGGTGTTGAAGCTTTCTTT
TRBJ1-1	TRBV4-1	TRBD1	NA	CASSLDRGLGTEAFF	TGCGCCAGCAGCCTAGACAGGGGGCTTGGCACTGAAGCTTTCTTT
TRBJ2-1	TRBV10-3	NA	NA	CAINGGQGGDEQFF	TGTGCCATCAACGGAGGACAGGGAGGGGATGAGCAGTTCTTC
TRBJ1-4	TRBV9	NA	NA	CASSVAPGHTNEKLFF	TGTGCCAGCAGCGTAGCCCCGGGACACACTAATGAAAAACTGTTTTTT
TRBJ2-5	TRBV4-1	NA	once	CASSQTEWIRTQYF	TGCGCCAGCAGCCAAACGGAGTGGATTCGGACCCAGTACTTC
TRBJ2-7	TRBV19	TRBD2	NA	CASMGLAGVYEQYF	TGTGCCAGTATGGGGCTAGCGGGAGTCTACGAGCAGTACTTC
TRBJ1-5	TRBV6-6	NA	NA	CASAAGTQPQHF	TGTGCCAGCGCAGCAGGCACCCAGCCCCAGCATTTT
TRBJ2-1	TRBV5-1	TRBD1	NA	CASSLGDREINEQFF	TGCGCCAGCAGCTTGGGGGACAGGGAGATCAATGAGCAGTTCTTC
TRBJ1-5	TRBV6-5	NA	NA	CATSDSPARPQHF	TGTGCCACCTCGGACAGTCCAGCTCGGCCCCAGCATTTT
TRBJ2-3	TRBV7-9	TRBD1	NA	CASSDAGGSGDTQYF	TGTGCCAGCAGCGATGCAGGGGGCTCAGGAGATACGCAGTATTTT
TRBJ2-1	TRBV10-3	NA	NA	CAISEGSSYNEQFF	TGTGCCATCAGTGAGGGTAGCTCCTACAATGAGCAGTTCTTC
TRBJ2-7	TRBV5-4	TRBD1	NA	CASSLGGGSFPIF	TGTGCCAGCAGCTTGGGAGGGGGCAGTTTTCCCATCTTC
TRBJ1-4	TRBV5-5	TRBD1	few	CASSLEGQGEKLFF	TGTGCCAGCAGCTTGGAGGGACAGGGCGAAAAACTGTTTTTT
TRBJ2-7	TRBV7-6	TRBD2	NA	CASSYKASGSGYEQYF	TGTGCCAGCAGCTATAAGGCTAGCGGGAGTGGCTACGAGCAGTACTTC
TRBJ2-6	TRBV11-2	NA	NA	CASSPAGALSGANVLTF	TGTGCCAGCAGCCCCGCGGGGGCCCTCTCTGGGGCCAACGTCCTGACTTTC
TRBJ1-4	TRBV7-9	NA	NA	CASSTRHYEKLFF	TGTGCCAGCAGCACCCGACATTATGAAAAACTGTTTTTT
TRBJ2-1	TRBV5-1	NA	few	CASRAGPGLNEQFF	TGCGCCAGCCGTGCGGGACCGGGCTTGAATGAGCAGTTCTTC
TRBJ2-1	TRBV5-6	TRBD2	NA	CASSLTSGGGGNEQFF	TGTGCCAGCAGCTTAACTAGCGGGGGGGGAGGGAATGAGCAGTTCTTC
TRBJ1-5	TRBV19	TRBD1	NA	CASTAGQGANQPQHF	TGTGCCAGTACCGCCGGACAGGGGGCCAATCAGCCCCAGCATTTT
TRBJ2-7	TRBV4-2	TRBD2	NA	CASSQGLMGGPYEQYF	TGTGCCAGCAGCCAGGGTCTGATGGGAGGGCCATACGAGCAGTACTTC
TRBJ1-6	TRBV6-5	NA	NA	CASSFSTRGINSPLHF	TGTGCCAGCAGTTTCTCCACAAGGGGCATTAATTCACCCCTCCACTTT
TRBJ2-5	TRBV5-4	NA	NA	CASSLGPRGETQYF	TGTGCCAGCAGCTTGGGGCCCCGGGGAGAGACCCAGTACTTC